This T cell receptor beta chain is from a study of blood T cell repertoires in COVID-19. Study context: The cDNA or gDNA used as material had been derived from T cells, B-cell-depleted T cells, or PBMCs.

Germline values: CDR1 SGHRS, CDR2 YFSETQ. The CDR3 has 14 residues. The V gene lost 1 base and the J gene lost 5 bases, with 11 bases spanning the gap. Seattle patients were enrolled while actively infected and followed longitudinally. Data came from immunoSEQ multiplex PCR; TCRdb stores just in-frame clones and leaves some out. The data contain approximately 170,000 clones, 70% to 90% of them singletons. The sequence was collected from a woman older than 75 with COVID-19, enrolled during active disease. The J gene is TRBJ2-3, the V gene TRBV5-1, with a possible D match to TRBD2 (6 bases). Material for sequencing was peripheral blood. The CDR3 DNA reads as TGCGCCAGCAGCTTGTTCACCGGGGGAGATACGCAGTATTTT. Translated: CASSLFTGGDTQYF.